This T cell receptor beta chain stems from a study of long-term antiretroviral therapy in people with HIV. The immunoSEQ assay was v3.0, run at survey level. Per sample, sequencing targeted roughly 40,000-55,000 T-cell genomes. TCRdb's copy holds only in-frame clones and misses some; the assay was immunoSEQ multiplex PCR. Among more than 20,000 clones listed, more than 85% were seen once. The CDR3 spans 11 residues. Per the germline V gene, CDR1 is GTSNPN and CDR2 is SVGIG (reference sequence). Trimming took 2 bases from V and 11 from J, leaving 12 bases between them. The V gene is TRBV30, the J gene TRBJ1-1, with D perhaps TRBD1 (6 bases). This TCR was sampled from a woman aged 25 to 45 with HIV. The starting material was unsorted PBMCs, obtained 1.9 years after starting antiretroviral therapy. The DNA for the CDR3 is TGTGCCTGGAGTCCTTACAGGGAGGCTTTCTTT. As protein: CAWSPYREAFF.